The TCR beta chain described here comes from a study of blood T cell repertoires in COVID-19. In the study overall: The cDNA or gDNA used as material had been derived from T cells, B-cell-depleted T cells, or PBMCs.

In its sample, this clone was seen many times. Enrolment of Seattle patients took place during active infection, and they were followed longitudinally. Under the authors' procedure: Researchers report that nucleated cell counts were estimated from reference gene primer amplification. Sequencing used immunoSEQ multiplex PCR; TCRdb keeps in-frame clones, though not all of them. Clone size and the V and J calls come from that table; the DNA yielded D and trimming. The sample has about 130,000 clones, 70% to 80% seen once. In germline, CDR1 is MDHEN, CDR2 SYDVKM. After removal of 7 bases from V and 4 bases from J, the junction contained 16 bases not matched to a gene. The CDR3 length is 18 residues.

Sequenced material: peripheral blood. The chain couples TRBV28 to TRBJ1-3; 10 positions match TRBD1. The source of this sequence is a woman in her seventies with COVID-19, enrolled during active disease. Here the CDR3 DNA reads TGTGCCAGCACCCCCCTGGACAGGGGGAGAGTGGGAGGAAACACCATATATTTT. Protein sequence: CASTPLDRGRVGGNTIYF.